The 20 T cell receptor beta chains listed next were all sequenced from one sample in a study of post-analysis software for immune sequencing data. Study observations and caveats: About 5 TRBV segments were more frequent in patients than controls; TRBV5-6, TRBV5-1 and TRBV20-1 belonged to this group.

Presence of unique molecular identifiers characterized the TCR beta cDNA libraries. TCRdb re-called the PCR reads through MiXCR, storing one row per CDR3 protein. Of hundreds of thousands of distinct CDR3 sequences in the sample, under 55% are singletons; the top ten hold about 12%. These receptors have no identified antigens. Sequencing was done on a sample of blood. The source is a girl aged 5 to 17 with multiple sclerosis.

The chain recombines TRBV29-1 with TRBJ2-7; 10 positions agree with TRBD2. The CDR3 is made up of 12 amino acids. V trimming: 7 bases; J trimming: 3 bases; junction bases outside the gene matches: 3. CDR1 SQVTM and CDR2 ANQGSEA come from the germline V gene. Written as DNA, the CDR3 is TGCAGCGCGGCTAGCGGGAGCTACGAGCAGTACTTC. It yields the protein CSAASGSYEQYF.

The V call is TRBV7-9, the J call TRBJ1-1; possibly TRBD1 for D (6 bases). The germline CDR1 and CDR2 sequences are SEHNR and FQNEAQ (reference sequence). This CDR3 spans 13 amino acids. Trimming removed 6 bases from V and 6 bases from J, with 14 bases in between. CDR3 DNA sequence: TGTGCCAGCAGTTCGGGGGCAGAACCTGAAGCTTTCTTT. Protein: CASSSGAEPEAFF.

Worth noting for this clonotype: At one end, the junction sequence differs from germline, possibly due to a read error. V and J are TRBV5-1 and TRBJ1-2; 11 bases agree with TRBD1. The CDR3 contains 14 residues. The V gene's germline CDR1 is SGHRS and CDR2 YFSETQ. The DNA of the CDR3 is TGCGCCAGCACGGACAGGGGGCGTAGCGATGGTTACACCTTC. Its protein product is CASTDRGRSDGYTF.

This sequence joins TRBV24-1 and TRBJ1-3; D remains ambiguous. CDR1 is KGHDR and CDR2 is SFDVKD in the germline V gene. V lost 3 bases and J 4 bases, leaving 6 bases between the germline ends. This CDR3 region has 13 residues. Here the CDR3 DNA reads TGTGCCACCAGTGATCCGGAAGGAAACACCATATATTTT. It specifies CATSDPEGNTIYF.

The CDR3 protein is CASSRRTGLDTEAFF. The CDR3 region has the DNA TGCGCCAGCAGCAGACGGACAGGGCTGGACACTGAAGCTTTCTTT. The V call is TRBV5-1, the J call TRBJ1-1, with 8 bases that match TRBD1. J gave up 3 bases and V 4 bases, and 8 bases lay outside the gene matches. This CDR3 is built from 15 residues. Germline CDR1 reads SGHRS; CDR2 reads YFSETQ.

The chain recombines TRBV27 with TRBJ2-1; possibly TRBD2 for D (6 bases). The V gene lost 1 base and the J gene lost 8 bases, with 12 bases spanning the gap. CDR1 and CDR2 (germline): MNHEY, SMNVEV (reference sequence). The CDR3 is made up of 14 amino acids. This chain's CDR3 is CASSLFREWDEQFF. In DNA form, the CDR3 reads TGTGCCAGCAGTTTATTCCGGGAGTGGGATGAGCAGTTCTTC.

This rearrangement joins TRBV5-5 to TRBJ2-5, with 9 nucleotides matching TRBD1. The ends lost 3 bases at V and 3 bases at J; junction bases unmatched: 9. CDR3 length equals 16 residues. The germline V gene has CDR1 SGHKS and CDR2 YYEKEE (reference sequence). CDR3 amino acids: CASSSVAGQGEETQYF. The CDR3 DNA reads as TGTGCCAGCAGCTCGGTCGCGGGACAGGGAGAAGAGACCCAGTACTTC.

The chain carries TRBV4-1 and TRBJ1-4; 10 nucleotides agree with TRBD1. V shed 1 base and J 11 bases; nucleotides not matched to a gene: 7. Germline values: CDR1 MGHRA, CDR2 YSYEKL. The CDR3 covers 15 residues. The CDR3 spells CASSQVRQGAGKLFF. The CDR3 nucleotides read TGCGCCAGCAGCCAAGTCCGACAGGGGGCGGGGAAACTGTTTTTT.

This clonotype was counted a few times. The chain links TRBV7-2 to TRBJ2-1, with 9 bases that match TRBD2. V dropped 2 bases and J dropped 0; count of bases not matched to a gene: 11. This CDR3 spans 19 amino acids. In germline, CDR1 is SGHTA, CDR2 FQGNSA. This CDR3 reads CASSLISGRTLSSYNEQFF. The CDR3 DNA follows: TGTGCCAGCAGCTTAATCAGCGGGAGGACCTTGAGCTCCTACAATGAGCAGTTCTTC.

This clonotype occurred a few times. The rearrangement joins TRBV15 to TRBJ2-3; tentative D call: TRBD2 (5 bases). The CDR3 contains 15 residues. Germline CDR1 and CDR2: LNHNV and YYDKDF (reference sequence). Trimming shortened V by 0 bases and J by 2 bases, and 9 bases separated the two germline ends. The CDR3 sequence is CATSRDLGDTDTQYF. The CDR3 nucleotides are TGTGCCACCAGCAGAGATCTCGGGGACACAGATACGCAGTATTTT. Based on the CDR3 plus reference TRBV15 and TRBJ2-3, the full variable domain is DAMVIQNPRYQVTQFGKPVTLSCSQTLNHNVMYWYQQKSSQAPKLLFHYYDKDFNNEADTPDNFQSRRPNTSFCFLDIRSPGLGDTAMYLCATSRDLGDTDTQYFGPGTRLTVL.

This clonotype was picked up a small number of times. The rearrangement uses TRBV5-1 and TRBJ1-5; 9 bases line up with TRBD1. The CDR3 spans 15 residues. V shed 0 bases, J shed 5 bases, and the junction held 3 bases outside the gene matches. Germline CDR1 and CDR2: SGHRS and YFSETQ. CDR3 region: CASSLGDREHQPQHF. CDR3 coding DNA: TGCGCCAGCAGCTTGGGGGACAGGGAACATCAGCCCCAGCATTTT.

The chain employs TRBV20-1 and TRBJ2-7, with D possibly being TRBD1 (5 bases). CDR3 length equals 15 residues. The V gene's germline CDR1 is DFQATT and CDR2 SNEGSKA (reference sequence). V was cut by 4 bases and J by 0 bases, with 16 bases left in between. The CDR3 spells CSAILKTVYSYEQYF. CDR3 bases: TGCAGTGCTATCCTTAAGACAGTTTACTCCTACGAGCAGTACTTC.

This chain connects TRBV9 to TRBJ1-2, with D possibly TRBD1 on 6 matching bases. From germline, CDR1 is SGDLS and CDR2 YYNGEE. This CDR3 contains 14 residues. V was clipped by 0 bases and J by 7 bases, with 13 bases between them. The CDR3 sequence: CASSVVTGEGGYTF. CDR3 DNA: TGTGCCAGCAGCGTAGTGACAGGAGAAGGTGGCTACACCTTC.

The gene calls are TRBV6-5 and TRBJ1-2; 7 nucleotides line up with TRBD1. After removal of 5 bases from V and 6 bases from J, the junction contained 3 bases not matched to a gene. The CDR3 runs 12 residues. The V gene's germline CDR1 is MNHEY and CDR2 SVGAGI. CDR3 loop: CASSGDRNGYTF. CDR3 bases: TGTGCCAGCAGTGGGGACAGAAATGGCTACACCTTC.

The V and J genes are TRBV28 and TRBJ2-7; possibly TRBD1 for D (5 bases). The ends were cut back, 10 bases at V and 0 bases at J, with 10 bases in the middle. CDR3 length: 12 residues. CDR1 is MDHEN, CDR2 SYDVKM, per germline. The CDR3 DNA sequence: TGTGCCACAGACAGCAGCTCCTACGAGCAGTACTTC. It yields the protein CATDSSSYEQYF.

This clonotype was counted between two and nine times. The CDR3 DNA reads TGTGCCATCAACCGACTAGCGGGAGATGAAGATACGCAGTATTTT. This sequence encodes CAINRLAGDEDTQYF. The J gene is TRBJ2-3, the V gene TRBV10-3; 12 bases line up with TRBD2. Germline-derived CDR1 and CDR2 are ENHRY and SYGVKD. The CDR3 runs 15 residues. Unmatched junction bases numbered 7, after V lost 7 bases and J lost 5 bases.

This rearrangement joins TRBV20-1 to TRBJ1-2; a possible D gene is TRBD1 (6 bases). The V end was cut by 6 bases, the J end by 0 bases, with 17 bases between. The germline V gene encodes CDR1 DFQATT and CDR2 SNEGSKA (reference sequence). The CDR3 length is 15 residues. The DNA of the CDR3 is TGCAGTGCCAGCGGAAGGGGGAGTGCTAACTATGGCTACACCTTC. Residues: CSASGRGSANYGYTF.

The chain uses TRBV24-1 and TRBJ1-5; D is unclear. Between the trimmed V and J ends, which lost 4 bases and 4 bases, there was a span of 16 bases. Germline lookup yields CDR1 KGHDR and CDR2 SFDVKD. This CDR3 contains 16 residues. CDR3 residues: CATSDEARIKNQPQHF. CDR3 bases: TGTGCCACCAGTGACGAAGCTAGGATAAAGAATCAGCCCCAGCATTTT.

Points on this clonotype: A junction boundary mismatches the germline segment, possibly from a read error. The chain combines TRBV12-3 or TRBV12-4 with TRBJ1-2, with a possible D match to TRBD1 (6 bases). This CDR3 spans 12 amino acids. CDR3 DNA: TGCGCCAGCAGTTTTCGACAGGATGGCTACACCTTC. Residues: CASSFRQDGYTF.

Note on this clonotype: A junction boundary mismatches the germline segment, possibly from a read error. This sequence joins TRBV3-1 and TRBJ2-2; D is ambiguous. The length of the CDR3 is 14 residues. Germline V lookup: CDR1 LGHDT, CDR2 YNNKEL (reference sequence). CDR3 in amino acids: CASSRFTNIGELFF. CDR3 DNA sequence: TGTGCCAGCAGCCGTTTTACGAACATCGGGGAGCTGTTTTTT.